The 25 T cell receptor beta chains below all came from one sample that was sequenced in a study of OX40 agonist ivuxolimab in advanced cancers. The data were produced by immunoSEQ multiplex PCR, yet TCRdb's version contains in-frame clones alone and is incomplete. The top ten hold 2.5% to 3.5% of the sample, which has about 78,000 clones, 92% seen once. The starting material was CD4+ or CD8+ T cells sorted from blood, obtained in a trial of the OX40 agonist ivuxolimab. The origin of the receptors is an adult with an advanced solid tumor such as melanoma, head and neck, liver or kidney cancer.

This chain joins TRBV5-1 and TRBJ2-2; TRBD1 agrees at 9 bases. This CDR3 contains 17 residues. Germline trimming cut 2 bases from V and 5 bases from J; bases unmatched to any gene: 10. The germline V gene encodes CDR1 SGHRS and CDR2 YFSETQ. The CDR3 DNA sequence: TGCGCCAGCAGCTTTACTTTTACAGGGGGCCGAACCGGGGAGCTGTTTTTT. Its translation is CASSFTFTGGRTGELFF.

For the CDR3, the DNA is TGTGCCATCAGTGAGATGGCGGCAGGGGAAAAGGGTCAAAATGGCTACACCTTC. Translating gives CAISEMAAGEKGQNGYTF. The rearrangement uses TRBV10-3 and TRBJ1-2, with D possibly TRBD1 on 6 matching bases. Germline V lookup: CDR1 ENHRY, CDR2 SYGVKD. The CDR3 is 18 amino acids. V lost 2 bases and J lost 6, with 25 bases in between.

This chain joins TRBV10-3 and TRBJ2-7, with D hard to call. Per germline, CDR1 ENHRY and CDR2 SYGVKD. Trimming removed 2 bases at V and 3 bases at J, with 14 bases between. The CDR3 extends over 15 amino acids. Here the CDR3 DNA reads TGTGCCATCAGTGAGAGGGTCGAAGGAGTCTACGAGCAGTACTTC. It codes for CAISERVEGVYEQYF.

The rearrangement joins TRBV30 to TRBJ2-7; 9 bases map to TRBD1. The length of the CDR3 is 13 residues. From germline, CDR1 is GTSNPN and CDR2 SVGIG (reference sequence). V lost 1 base to trimming and J lost 11 bases; unmatched junction nucleotides: 9. The CDR3 region is CAWSGTGATFEYF. The CDR3 DNA reads TGTGCCTGGAGTGGGACAGGGGCCACCTTTGAGTACTTC.

This clone appeared a single time. The chain joins TRBV5-1 to TRBJ1-2, with D perhaps matching TRBD1 (6 bases). The germline CDR1 and CDR2 sequences are SGHRS and YFSETQ. Trimming removed 4 bases at V and 4 bases at J, with 11 bases between. This CDR3 contains 13 residues. CDR3 loop: CASSPDRSYGYTF. In DNA form, the CDR3 reads TGCGCCAGCAGCCCGGACAGAAGCTATGGCTACACCTTC.

J is TRBJ1-2 and V is TRBV29-1; D unclear. From germline, CDR1 is SQVTM and CDR2 ANQGSEA. This CDR3 is 12 amino acids long. V gave up 4 bases and J gave up 4 bases, with 10 bases separating them. The CDR3 reads CSVAPNRYGYTF. The CDR3 DNA is TGCAGCGTTGCTCCCAACCGCTATGGCTACACCTTC.

The gene calls are TRBV11-3 and TRBJ2-3; TRBD2 is a possible D gene (5 bases). Germline V gene data show CDR1 as SGHNT and CDR2 as YENEEA. Trimming shortened V by 4 bases and J by 6 bases, and 17 bases separated the two germline ends. The CDR3 has 15 amino acids. The CDR3 protein is CASSSSLGYGDTQYF. In DNA form, the CDR3 reads TGTGCCAGCAGCTCCTCACTAGGCTACGGGGATACGCAGTATTTT.

The rearrangement joins TRBV5-1 to TRBJ2-7; 10 nucleotides line up with TRBD2. V shed 2 bases, J shed 7 bases, and the junction held 9 bases outside the gene matches. Germline-derived CDR1 and CDR2 are SGHRS and YFSETQ. This CDR3 region has 15 residues. The CDR3 coding sequence is TGCGCCAGCAGCTTAATAGCGGGAGGAGAAGGGGAGCAGTACTTC. Translation: CASSLIAGGEGEQYF.

The chain is built from TRBV18 and TRBJ1-1, with a tentative D call TRBD1 (5 bases). Trimming cost V 3 bases and J 0 bases, with 8 bases left between them. CDR3 size: 14 residues. Germline V gene data show CDR1 as KGHSH and CDR2 as LQKENI. The CDR3 sequence: CASSPTVMNTEAFF. The CDR3 DNA reads TGTGCCAGCTCACCGACAGTAATGAACACTGAAGCTTTCTTT.

This clone occurred once. The chain links TRBV28 to TRBJ1-2; no reliable D call. The V end lost 3 bases, the J end lost 2 bases, and 7 bases lay between the germline ends. There are 13 residues in the CDR3. Germline V gene lookup returns CDR1 MDHEN and CDR2 SYDVKM. The CDR3 DNA is TGTGCCAGCAGTTTGCGCGGAAACTATGGCTACACCTTC. This codes for CASSLRGNYGYTF.

V is TRBV28 and J is TRBJ2-5, with 13 positions matching TRBD2. CDR3 length: 18 amino acids. CDR1 is MDHEN, CDR2 SYDVKM, per germline. V lost 5 bases and J lost 0; bases outside the gene matches: 9. CDR3 in amino acids: CASSDPRLAGGYQETQYF. The CDR3 DNA is TGTGCCAGCAGTGACCCACGACTAGCGGGGGGATACCAAGAGACCCAGTACTTC.

The chain combines TRBV7-9 with TRBJ1-4; D call uncertain. Germline V gene sequence: CDR1 SEHNR, CDR2 FQNEAQ (reference sequence). The CDR3 loop spans 15 amino acids. Trimming removed 5 bases from V and 4 bases from J, with 14 bases in between. As DNA, the CDR3 is TGTGCCAGCAGCCTCCGGACGGTCCGTAATGAAAAACTGTTTTTT. It encodes CASSLRTVRNEKLFF. Looking up the rest from reference TRBV7-9 and TRBJ1-4 gives the full variable domain: DTGVSQNPRHKITKRGQNVTFRCDPISEHNRLYWYRQTLGQGPEFLTYFQNEAQLEKSRLLSDRFSAERPKGSFSTLEIQRTEQGDSAMYLCASSLRTVRNEKLFFGSGTQLSVL.

The CDR3 protein is CATSRGGSNIQYF. The CDR3 coding sequence is TGTGCCACCAGCAGAGGGGGCAGTAACATTCAGTACTTC. The chain uses TRBV15 and TRBJ2-4; perhaps TRBD1 as D (5 bases). Germline V gene data show CDR1 as LNHNV and CDR2 as YYDKDF (reference sequence). Deletions cut 1 base from V and 7 bases from J, with 8 bases between. The CDR3 is 13 residues long.

The chain uses TRBV27 and TRBJ2-2; 7 nucleotides line up with TRBD2. The CDR3 spans 14 residues. The V gene's germline CDR1 is MNHEY and CDR2 SMNVEV (reference sequence). V lost 5 bases and J lost 6; bases outside the gene matches: 6. For the CDR3, the DNA is TGTGCCAGCAGTCACGCAGCGGGATCCGGGGAGCTGTTTTTT. It translates to CASSHAAGSGELFF.

This chain uses TRBV29-1 with TRBJ1-1, with D possibly matching TRBD1 (6 bases). CDR3 length: 14 amino acids. V was clipped by 5 bases and J by 1 base, with 14 bases between them. Germline V gives CDR1 SQVTM, CDR2 ANQGSEA. DNA for the CDR3: TGCAGCGTTAAATCCAGGGGACGGAACACTGAAGCTTTCTTT. This codes for CSVKSRGRNTEAFF.

The chain uses TRBV18 and TRBJ2-7; D unresolved. CDR3 length equals 13 residues. The V end was cut by 3 bases, the J end by 5 bases, with 11 bases between. Germline V gene data show CDR1 as KGHSH and CDR2 as LQKENI. CDR3 region: CASSPGRTNEQYF. Written as DNA, the CDR3 is TGTGCCAGCTCACCTGGGCGGACCAACGAGCAGTACTTC.

The rearrangement uses TRBV30 and TRBJ2-2, with 13 bases aligning to TRBD2. The CDR3 covers 17 residues. Germline-derived CDR1 and CDR2 are GTSNPN and SVGIG (reference sequence). The V and J ends lost 0 bases and 4 bases, in that order; junction bases with no gene match: 5. CDR3 sequence: CAWSVLAGGPRTGELFF. The DNA for the CDR3 is TGTGCCTGGAGTGTACTAGCGGGAGGGCCGCGCACCGGGGAGCTGTTTTTT.

The chain recombines TRBV1 with TRBJ2-5; the DNA was not compared with TRBD2, the D call given in the table. TRBV1 is a pseudogene. This CDR3 comprises 15 residues. CDR3 nucleotide sequence: TGCACCAGCAGGGCAGGACTAGCGGGAGGAGAGACCCAGTACTTC. Its protein product is CTSRAGLAGGETQYF.

This clone was seen once. The germline gene is not matched at one end of the junction; a read error may be the cause. V is TRBV30 and J is TRBJ1-2; 7 bases fit TRBD1. The CDR3 has 14 amino acids. In germline, CDR1 is GTSNPN, CDR2 SVGIG (reference sequence). The CDR3 here is CAWSVRQGNYSYTF. CDR3 in DNA: TGTGCCTGGAGTGTACGACAGGGTAACTATAGCTACACCTTC.

The chain employs TRBV5-1 and TRBJ1-6; perhaps TRBD1 as D (6 bases). The V gene lost 5 bases and the J gene lost 7 bases, with 10 bases spanning the gap. There are 13 residues in the CDR3. Per the germline V gene, CDR1 is SGHRS and CDR2 is YFSETQ. The CDR3 is CASRDSGNSPLHF. For the CDR3, the DNA is TGCGCCAGCAGGGACAGTGGGAATTCACCCCTCCACTTT.

The V gene is TRBV5-4, the J gene TRBJ2-5; no reliable D call. CDR1 is SGHNT and CDR2 is YYREEE in the germline V gene (reference sequence). Trimming removed 6 bases at V and 4 bases at J, with 16 bases between. CDR3 length: 14 residues. DNA of the CDR3: TGTGCCAGCAACCAAGGGTTCCTAGGAGAGACCCAGTACTTC. Its translation: CASNQGFLGETQYF.

Here the CDR3 reads CASSLSSDTGELFF. The CDR3 DNA follows: TGCGCCAGCAGCTTGAGTTCGGACACCGGGGAGCTGTTTTTT. V usage is TRBV5-1 and J usage is TRBJ2-2; D is unresolved. Trimming removed 1 base from V and 3 bases from J, with 7 bases in between. Per the germline V gene, CDR1 is SGHRS and CDR2 is YFSETQ. This CDR3 comprises 14 residues.

The chain carries TRBV5-8 and TRBJ1-1; D is ambiguous. CDR1 is SGHTS and CDR2 is YDEGEE in the germline V gene. Trimming removed 1 base at V and 5 bases at J, with 18 bases between. This CDR3 comprises 16 residues. Here the CDR3 DNA reads TGTGCCAGCAGCTTGCTGAGTGGGTCACTGAGGACTGAAGCTTTCTTT. This encodes CASSLLSGSLRTEAFF.

This rearrangement joins TRBV5-5 to TRBJ1-2; D not certain. Between the trimmed V and J ends, which lost 2 bases and 0 bases, there was a span of 5 bases. CDR3 length equals 13 residues. CDR1 is SGHKS, CDR2 YYEKEE, per germline (reference sequence). CDR3 nucleotide sequence: TGTGCCAGCAGCTTTAGTTCTAACTATGGCTACACCTTC. Its protein product is CASSFSSNYGYTF. Based on the CDR3 plus reference TRBV5-5 and TRBJ1-2, the full variable domain is DAGVTQSPTHLIKTRGQQVTLRCSPISGHKSVSWYQQVLGQGPQFIFQYYEKEERGRGNFPDRFSARQFPNYSSELNVNALLLGDSALYLCASSFSSNYGYTFGSGTRLTVV.

V is TRBV14 and J is TRBJ2-3, with 11 bases identical to TRBD2. The CDR3 consists of 16 residues. V shed 5 bases and J 4 bases; nucleotides not matched to a gene: 8. Germline CDR1 SGHDN, CDR2 FVKESK. The CDR3 sequence is CASSVSSGGTPDTQYF. In DNA form, the CDR3 reads TGTGCCAGCAGCGTTTCTAGCGGGGGGACGCCAGATACGCAGTATTTT.